The entry below describes one T cell receptor beta chain. Antigen: not known. The CDR3 extends over 11 amino acids. V was cut by 7 bases and J by 0 bases, with 3 bases left in between. In germline, CDR1 is MDHEN, CDR2 SYDVKM. The entry originates in a study of neoadjuvant anti-PD-1 for oral cavity cancer. About the study: Patients without progression got a fourth dose around day 43. Findings of the study overall: Only three patients per response group were TCR-analyzed; validation needed.

Repertoires were generated with immunoSEQ multiplex PCR, while TCRdb's copy carries only in-frame clones and drops some. The sample has about 12,000 clones; about 67% are singletons. The sequence was obtained from a person aged 40-85 years with oral cavity squamous cell carcinoma. The donor label of this sample is uncertain. The chain has TRBV28 and TRBJ1-1; D remains unclear. The input for sequencing was tumor tissue, taken before nivolumab (anti-PD-1) treatment. Here the CDR3 DNA reads TGTGCCAGCAAGGTGAACACTGAAGCTTTCTTT. This encodes CASKVNTEAFF. The full variable domain, rest sourced from reference TRBV28 and TRBJ1-1, is DVKVTQSSRYLVKRTGEKVFLECVQDMDHENMFWYRQDPGLGLRLIYFSYDVKMKEKGDIPEGYSVSREKKERFSLILESASTNQTSMYLCASKVNTEAFFGQGTRLTVV.